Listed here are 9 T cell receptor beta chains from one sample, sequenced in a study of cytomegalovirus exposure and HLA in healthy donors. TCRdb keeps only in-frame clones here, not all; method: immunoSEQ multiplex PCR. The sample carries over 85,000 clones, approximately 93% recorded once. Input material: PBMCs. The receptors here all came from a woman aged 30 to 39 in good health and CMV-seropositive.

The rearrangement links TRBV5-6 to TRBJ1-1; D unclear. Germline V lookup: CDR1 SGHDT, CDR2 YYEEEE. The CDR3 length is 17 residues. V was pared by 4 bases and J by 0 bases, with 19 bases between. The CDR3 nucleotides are TGTGCCAGCAGCGGATTACTAGACCGAGCGCTGAACACTGAAGCTTTCTTT. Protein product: CASSGLLDRALNTEAFF. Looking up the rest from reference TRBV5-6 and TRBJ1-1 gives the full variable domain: DAGVTQSPTHLIKTRGQQVTLRCSPKSGHDTVSWYQQALGQGPQFIFQYYEEEERQRGNFPDRFSGHQFPNYSSELNVNALLLGDSALYLCASSGLLDRALNTEAFFGQGTRLTVV.

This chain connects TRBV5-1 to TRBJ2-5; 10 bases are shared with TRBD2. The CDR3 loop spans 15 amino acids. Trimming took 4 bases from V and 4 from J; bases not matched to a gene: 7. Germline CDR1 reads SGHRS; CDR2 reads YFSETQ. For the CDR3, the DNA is TGCGCCAGCAGCCCGGGACTAGCGAAGGTAGAGACCCAGTACTTC. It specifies CASSPGLAKVETQYF.

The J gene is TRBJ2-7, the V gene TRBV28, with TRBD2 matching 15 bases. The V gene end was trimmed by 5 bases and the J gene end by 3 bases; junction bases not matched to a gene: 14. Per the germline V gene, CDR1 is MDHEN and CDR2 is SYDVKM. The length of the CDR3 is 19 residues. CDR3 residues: CASSLGLAGGTPESYEQYF. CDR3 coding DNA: TGTGCCAGCAGTCTTGGACTAGCGGGAGGGACCCCAGAAAGCTACGAGCAGTACTTC.

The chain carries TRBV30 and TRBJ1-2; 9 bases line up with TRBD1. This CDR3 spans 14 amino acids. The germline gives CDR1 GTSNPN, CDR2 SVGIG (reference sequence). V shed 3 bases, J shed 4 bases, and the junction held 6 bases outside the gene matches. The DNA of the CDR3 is TGTGCCTGGAGGCACGAGACAGGGGGCTATGGCTACACCTTC. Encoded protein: CAWRHETGGYGYTF.

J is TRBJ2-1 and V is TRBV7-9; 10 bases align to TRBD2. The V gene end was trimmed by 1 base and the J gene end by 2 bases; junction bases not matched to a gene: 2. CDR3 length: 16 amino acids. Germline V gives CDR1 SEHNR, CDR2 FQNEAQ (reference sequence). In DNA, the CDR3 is TGTGCCAGCAGCTTAGGGACTAGCGGTGCCTACAATGAGCAGTTCTTC. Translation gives CASSLGTSGAYNEQFF.

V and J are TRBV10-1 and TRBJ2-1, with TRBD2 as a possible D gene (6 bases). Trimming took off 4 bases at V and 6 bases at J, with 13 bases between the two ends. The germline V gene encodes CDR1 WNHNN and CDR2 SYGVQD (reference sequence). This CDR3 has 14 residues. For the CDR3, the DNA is TGCGCCAGCAGTGCTCAGGCGGGATCCAATGAGCAGTTCTTC. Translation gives CASSAQAGSNEQFF.

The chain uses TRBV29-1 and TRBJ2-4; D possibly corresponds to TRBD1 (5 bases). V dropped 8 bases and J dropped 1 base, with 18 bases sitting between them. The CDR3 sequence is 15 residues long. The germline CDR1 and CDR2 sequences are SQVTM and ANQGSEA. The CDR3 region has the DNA TGCAGCTTCCTGGGGCCTACGAAGGCCAAAAACATTCAGTACTTC. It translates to CSFLGPTKAKNIQYF.

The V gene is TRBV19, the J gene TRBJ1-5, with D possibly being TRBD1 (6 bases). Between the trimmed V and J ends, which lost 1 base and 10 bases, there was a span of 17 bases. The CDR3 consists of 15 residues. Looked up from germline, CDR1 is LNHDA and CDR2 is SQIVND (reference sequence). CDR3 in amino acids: CASSIAATGIFPQHF. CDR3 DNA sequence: TGTGCCAGTAGTATAGCAGCGACAGGAATTTTTCCCCAGCATTTT. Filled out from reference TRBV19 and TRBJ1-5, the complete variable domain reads DGGITQSPKYLFRKEGQNVTLSCEQNLNHDAMYWYRQDPGQGLRLIYYSQIVNDFQKGDIAEGYSVSREKKESFPLTVTSAQKNPTAFYLCASSIAATGIFPQHFGDGTRLSIL.

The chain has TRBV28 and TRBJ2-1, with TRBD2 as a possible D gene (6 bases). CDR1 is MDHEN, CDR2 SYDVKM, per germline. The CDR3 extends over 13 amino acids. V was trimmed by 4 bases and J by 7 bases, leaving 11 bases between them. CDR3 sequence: CASSWGGRNEQFF. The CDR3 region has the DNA TGTGCCAGCAGTTGGGGTGGGAGGAATGAGCAGTTCTTC.